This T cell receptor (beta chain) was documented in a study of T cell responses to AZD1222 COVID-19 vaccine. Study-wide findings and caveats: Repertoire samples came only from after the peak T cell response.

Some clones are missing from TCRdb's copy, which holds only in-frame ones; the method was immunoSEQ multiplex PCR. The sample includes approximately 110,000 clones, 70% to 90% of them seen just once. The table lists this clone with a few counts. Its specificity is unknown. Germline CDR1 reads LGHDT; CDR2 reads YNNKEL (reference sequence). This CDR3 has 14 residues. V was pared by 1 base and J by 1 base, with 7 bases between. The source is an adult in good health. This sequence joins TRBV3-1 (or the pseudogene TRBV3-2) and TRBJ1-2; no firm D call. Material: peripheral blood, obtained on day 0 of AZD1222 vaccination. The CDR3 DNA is TGTGCCAGCAGCCAAGGGGAAAGTAACTATGGCTACACCTTC. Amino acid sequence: CASSQGESNYGYTF.